The source of this T cell receptor (beta chain) is a study of graft-versus-host responses after intestinal transplantation. Irradiated, violet-dye-labeled stimulators (about 200,000) were plated alongside about 200,000 CFSE-labeled responders. The CDR3 spans 13 residues. Germline assignment: CDR1 SGHNT and CDR2 YENEEA. Germline trimming cut 5 bases from V and 5 bases from J; bases unmatched to any gene: 4. The method was immunoSEQ multiplex PCR; TCRdb's version includes in-frame clones alone and lacks a portion of them. The table shows 13,000 to 15,000 clones, with approximately 40% occurring only once.

This chain uses TRBV11-3 with TRBJ2-5, with TRBD1 matching 8 bases. The material sequenced was alloreactive CD8+ T cells from a mixed lymphocyte reaction culture, taken before intestinal transplant. Subset here: CFSE-low proliferating T cells sorted from roughly six-day pre-transplant mixed lymphocyte reaction (GvH or HvG direction). This TCR derives from a human patient who received an intestinal transplant. CDR3 sequence (DNA): TGTGCCAGCAGCGCGAGACAGGGGGAGACCCAGTACTTC. It is translated as CASSARQGETQYF.